The T cell receptor beta chain under discussion was sequenced for a study of blood T cell repertoires in COVID-19. Turning to the study itself: Sites across the United States, Italy and Spain contributed samples from acute and convalescent COVID-19. PBMCs, B-cell-depleted T cells, or T cells provided the cDNA or gDNA that made up the material.

V lost 5 bases, J lost 1 base, and 12 bases lay in between. The CDR3 loop spans 14 amino acids. CDR1 and CDR2 (germline): SGHTA, FQGNSA. Original data processing: Reference gene primer amplification gave nucleated cell count estimates. Clones were sequenced by immunoSEQ multiplex PCR, and TCRdb holds only the in-frame ones, with some missing. V and J calls and clone size come straight from that table; D and trimming were deduced from the DNA. The sample carries fewer than 250,000 clones, 88% recorded once. The J gene is TRBJ2-7, the V gene TRBV7-2; D may be TRBD1 (6 bases). Sequencing was performed on peripheral blood. The source of this sequence is a man between 65 and 85 years old with acute or convalescent COVID-19. CDR3 in amino acids: CASSQGRGSYEQYF. The CDR3 bases are TGTGCCAGCAGCCAGGGTAGGGGGTCCTACGAGCAGTACTTC.